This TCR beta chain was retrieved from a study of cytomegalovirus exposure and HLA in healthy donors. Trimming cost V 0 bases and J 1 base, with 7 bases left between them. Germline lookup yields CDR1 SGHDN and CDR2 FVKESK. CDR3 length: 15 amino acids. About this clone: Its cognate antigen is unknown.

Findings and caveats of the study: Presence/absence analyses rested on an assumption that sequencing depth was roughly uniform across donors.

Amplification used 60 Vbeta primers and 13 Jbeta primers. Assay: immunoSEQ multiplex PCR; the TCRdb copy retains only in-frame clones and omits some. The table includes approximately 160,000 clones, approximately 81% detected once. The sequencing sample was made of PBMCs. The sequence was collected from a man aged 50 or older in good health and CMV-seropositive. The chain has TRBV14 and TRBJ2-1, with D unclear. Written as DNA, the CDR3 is TGTGCCAGCAGCCAAGATCATCGGTCCTACAATGAGCAGTTCTTC. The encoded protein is CASSQDHRSYNEQFF.